This T cell receptor beta chain was recorded in a study of patients and donors after allogeneic stem cell transplantation. TCRdb fed the RT-PCR reads into MiXCR, producing one record per CDR3 protein. The data hold 150,000 to 250,000 distinct CDR3 sequences, with less than 45% observed a single time. The CDR3 consists of 14 residues. Germline V gene sequence: CDR1 SQVTM, CDR2 ANQGSEA. V shed 3 bases and J shed 5 bases, with 15 bases lying between them. The chain employs TRBV29-1 and TRBJ2-3, with D perhaps matching TRBD2 (6 bases). Sequencing was performed on blood, either unsorted or a sorted T cell fraction (not recorded which). The TCR was taken from a human donor who was either an allogeneic HSCT recipient or a stem cell or donor lymphocyte infusion donor (not recorded which). It is not recorded whose cells these are; they may come from a transplant donor. Written as DNA, the CDR3 is TGCAGCGTTGATCGACTAGAGAACGGAGATACGCAGTATTTT. Translated: CSVDRLENGDTQYF.